This T cell receptor beta chain derives from a study of early T cells in non-severe SARS-CoV-2 infection. In the study overall: The study sequenced bulk RNA from unsorted whole blood, with chains unpaired.

Individual cDNA molecules received unique molecular identifiers. MiXCR, applied by TCRdb to the 5' RACE reads, yields one record per CDR3 protein. The sample consists of some 57,000 distinct CDR3 sequences, 10% to 15% of them appearing once. The ends were cut back, 4 bases at V and 8 bases at J, with 16 bases in the middle. The V gene's germline CDR1 is SGHRS and CDR2 YFSETQ. The CDR3 spans 13 residues. This clonotype was observed a few times. Its target is not known. Findings and caveats of the study: There was a bias toward anti-spike CD8 responses in VDJdb matching, which missed private and CD4 specificities.

The chain links TRBV5-1 to TRBJ2-7; TRBD1 might be the D (5 bases). The TCR comes from an adult who was a healthcare worker with PCR-confirmed SARS-CoV-2 infection or an uninfected control (not recorded which). Sequences were obtained from whole blood. CDR3 DNA sequence: TGCGCCAGCAGCCAAGAGCAGGGTCTTAAGCAGTACTTC. As protein: CASSQEQGLKQYF.